Listed below are T cell receptor beta chains from one sample, sequenced in a study of blood T cell repertoires in COVID-19. Generated by immunoSEQ multiplex PCR, the TCRdb table keeps only in-frame clones and is missing some. The data show some 360,000 clones, roughly 86% seen once. The sequenced material came from PBMCs or T cells enriched from blood (not recorded which). The receptors shown here come from a woman aged 25 to 39 who had been exposed to COVID-19. CDR3s include the opening cysteine and the closing phenylalanine or tryptophan. The order of the fields is V gene, clone size, CDR3 protein. Where a row states a size, it is once, few, many or the class of an expanded clone; other rows omit it.

TRBV28 | - | CASSSPGSSSYNEQFF
TRBV15 | - | CATSRDQGTIYF
TRBV14 | - | CASSIGTGSSHEQYF
TRBV9 | few | CASSTEQGAYSPLHF
TRBV19 | - | CASSILVRLGNQPQHF
TRBV2 | - | CASSEGAGPGYGYTF
TRBV6-5 | - | CASSTTGNYGYTF
TRBV2 | - | CASSELQGYQPQHF
TRBV19 | - | CASIPSAGGPFTGELFF
TRBV28 | - | CASNPAGTGNDYEQYF
TRBV5-6 | - | CASSLGALTARPQHF
TRBV3-1/TRBV3-2 | - | CASSPTSGRAPDEQFF
TRBV9 | - | CASSVDLGAYEQYF
TRBV11-2 | - | CASSAPWRGLGETQYF
TRBV3-1/TRBV3-2 | - | CASSQVAGTGAGELFF
TRBV6-5 | few | CASRAGAISGNTIYF
TRBV25-1 | - | CASRGTESGGYTF
TRBV19 | - | CASSVLLNYGYTF
TRBV9 | - | CASSSGTGRGTGELFF
TRBV11-2 | - | CASSPGLQAGEQYF
TRBV27 | - | CASSLSAGSNQPQHF
TRBV11-3 | - | CASSLQGTGQPQHF
TRBV29-1 | once | CSVGTKISTEAFF
TRBV11-2 | - | CASSSEVAGGRTNEQFF
TRBV12-3/TRBV12-4 | - | CASSSGTGPQYF
TRBV9 | - | CASRGAGEDEQYF
TRBV12-5 | - | CASGLVVNRVMGTDTQYF
TRBV18 | - | CASSPLAGEYNEQFF
TRBV3-1/TRBV3-2 | - | CASRQQGAAYEQYF
TRBV7-9 | - | CASSPDTYRLYEQYF
TRBV5-1 | - | CATLTGYRIHEQFF
TRBV3-1/TRBV3-2 | - | CASSPNTANRGHGYTF
TRBV11-2 | - | CASSLVAGETQYF
TRBV7-8 | - | CASSFVSSVGGYTF
TRBV7-9 | once | CASSLDTLPTDTQYF
TRBV5-1 | - | CASSQTTGEVGGYTF
TRBV19 | - | CASTGQGYEKLFF
TRBV18 | - | CASSGRRGANSMNTEAFF
TRBV5-1 | - | CASSLEGKNTEAFF
TRBV7-9 | - | CASSLPGQGRFGYTF
TRBV27 | - | CASSFQHPGSGTEAYEQYF
TRBV7-6 | - | CASSLAEGTYEQYF
TRBV5-1 | once | CASSRDSMGDTEAFF
TRBV24-1 | - | CATSDQGYNEQFF